The 28 T cell receptor beta chains below all came from one sample that was sequenced in a study of OX40 agonist ivuxolimab in advanced cancers. Only in-frame clones appear in the TCRdb table, and some are missing; sequencing was by immunoSEQ multiplex PCR. The sample shows roughly 60,000 clones, about 87% of them seen only once. Source: CD4+ or CD8+ T cells sorted from blood, taken in a trial of the OX40 agonist ivuxolimab. These receptor sequences come from an adult with an advanced solid tumor such as melanoma, head and neck, liver or kidney cancer.

The rearrangement links TRBV10-3 to TRBJ2-5, with 7 bases fitting TRBD1. This CDR3 region has 13 residues. Unmatched junction bases numbered 5, after V lost 5 bases and J lost 5 bases. Germline V gives CDR1 ENHRY, CDR2 SYGVKD. The CDR3 bases are TGTGCCATCAGTTACAGGGGTGTGGAGACCCAGTACTTC. It is translated as CAISYRGVETQYF.

The chain couples TRBV28 to TRBJ1-2, with D perhaps TRBD1 (6 bases). Trimming took 1 base from V and 3 from J, leaving 12 bases between them. The CDR3 consists of 15 residues. Germline V gives CDR1 MDHEN, CDR2 SYDVKM. The CDR3 reads CASSLSGRGYYGYTF. CDR3 sequence (DNA): TGTGCCAGCAGTTTATCGGGCAGGGGATACTATGGCTACACCTTC.

The rearrangement uses TRBV30 and TRBJ2-2; TRBD2 aligns across 7 bases. CDR3 length: 14 residues. Unmatched junction bases numbered 11, after V lost 7 bases and J lost 6 bases. Germline values: CDR1 GTSNPN, CDR2 SVGIG (reference sequence). CDR3 in amino acids: CASTVGTTPGELFF. CDR3 nucleotides: TGTGCCTCAACGGTCGGGACTACACCCGGGGAGCTGTTTTTT.

This sequence joins TRBV5-1 and TRBJ2-4, with D hard to call. This CDR3 is 13 amino acids long. CDR1 SGHRS and CDR2 YFSETQ come from the germline V gene. The V end lost 0 bases, the J end lost 4 bases, and 5 bases lay between the germline ends. The CDR3 loop reads CASSLGGKNIQYF. CDR3 nucleotide sequence: TGCGCCAGCAGCTTGGGGGGAAAAAACATTCAGTACTTC.

The V gene is TRBV28, the J gene TRBJ2-7, with 8 bases that match TRBD1. The germline gives CDR1 MDHEN, CDR2 SYDVKM. The CDR3 totals 12 residues. V lost 6 bases to trimming and J lost 6 bases; unmatched junction nucleotides: 4. CDR3 coding DNA: TGTGCCAGCAGCTGGACAGGGAGCGAGCAGTACTTC. It codes for CASSWTGSEQYF.

The chain carries TRBV19 and TRBJ2-6; TRBD1 is a possible D gene (5 bases). V gave up 5 bases and J gave up 3 bases, with 8 bases separating them. Germline CDR1 LNHDA, CDR2 SQIVND (reference sequence). CDR3 length: 14 amino acids. The chain's CDR3 is CASSLGVGANVLTF. The CDR3 DNA is TGTGCCAGTAGTCTAGGGGTTGGGGCCAACGTCCTGACTTTC.

Only a few counts were recorded for this clone. The chain uses TRBV2 and TRBJ1-1, with D possibly TRBD1 on 5 matching bases. V shed 5 bases and J shed 3 bases, with 16 bases lying between them. CDR1 SNHLY and CDR2 FYNNEI come from the germline V gene. The CDR3 consists of 15 residues. CDR3 nucleotide sequence: TGTGCCAGCAGTCCCTCGGGGCCTCGAGACACTGAAGCTTTCTTT. Translated, it gives CASSPSGPRDTEAFF. Filled out from reference TRBV2 and TRBJ1-1, the complete variable domain reads EPEVTQTPSHQVTQMGQEVILRCVPISNHLYFYWYRQILGQKVEFLVSFYNNEISEKSEIFDDQFSVERPDGSNFTLKIRSTKLEDSAMYFCASSPSGPRDTEAFFGQGTRLTVV.

The CDR3 spells CASIPDRGFIGELFF. The CDR3 bases are TGTGCCAGCATTCCGGACAGGGGCTTCATCGGGGAGCTGTTTTTT. The chain uses TRBV6-1 and TRBJ2-2, with TRBD1 matching over 9 bases. CDR1 is MNHNS and CDR2 is SASEGT in the germline V gene. Trimming took 7 bases from V and 7 from J; bases not matched to a gene: 10. This CDR3 comprises 15 residues.

J is TRBJ1-4 and V is TRBV7-9, with D tentatively TRBD1 (5 bases). This CDR3 is built from 15 residues. V was clipped by 2 bases and J by 3 bases, with 10 bases between them. Looked up from germline, CDR1 is SEHNR and CDR2 is FQNEAQ (reference sequence). CDR3 in DNA: TGTGCCAGCAGCTTACTCGGACACTCTAATGAAAAACTGTTTTTT. Protein product: CASSLLGHSNEKLFF.

This chain joins TRBV9 and TRBJ2-1, with 12 bases lining up with TRBD2. The V segment lost 0 bases and the J segment 9 bases; nucleotides outside the gene matches: 13. The germline gives CDR1 SGDLS, CDR2 YYNGEE. The CDR3 spans 18 residues. The chain's CDR3 is CASSVETSGGPWAREQFF. The CDR3 DNA reads as TGTGCCAGCAGCGTAGAGACTAGCGGGGGCCCCTGGGCTCGTGAGCAGTTCTTC.

The chain uses TRBV30 and TRBJ1-6; 10 bases are shared with TRBD1. Germline V gives CDR1 GTSNPN, CDR2 SVGIG (reference sequence). CDR3 length: 16 residues. V lost 5 bases to trimming and J lost 8 bases; unmatched junction nucleotides: 12. Written as DNA, the CDR3 is TGTGCCTGGGCTGGCCCGGGACAGGGGACCCATTCACCCCTCCACTTT. It encodes CAWAGPGQGTHSPLHF.

The CDR3 protein is CASRVPQATEAFF. The CDR3 DNA follows: TGTGCCAGCAGGGTCCCACAGGCGACTGAAGCTTTCTTT. The J gene is TRBJ1-1, the V gene TRBV7-2; D may be TRBD1 (5 bases). Germline V CDR1 and CDR2: SGHTA, FQGNSA. This CDR3 is built from 13 residues. Deletions cut 6 bases from V and 5 bases from J, with 13 bases between.

V and J are TRBV6-1 and TRBJ1-4; D is ambiguous. Trimming shortened V by 3 bases and J by 10 bases, and 18 bases separated the two germline ends. Germline V gene sequence: CDR1 MNHNS, CDR2 SASEGT. CDR3 size: 15 residues. DNA for the CDR3: TGTGCCAGCAGTGAGCATGCGGGAGGCCTTGGAAAACTGTTTTTT. Amino acid sequence: CASSEHAGGLGKLFF.

This clone showed up just a few times. The rearrangement joins TRBV28 to TRBJ2-1; D is unclear. V was clipped by 6 bases and J by 5 bases, with 5 bases between them. In germline, CDR1 is MDHEN, CDR2 SYDVKM. This CDR3 contains 11 residues. The CDR3 nucleotides read TGTGCCAGCAGCGGAAACAATGAGCAGTTCTTC. Its translation is CASSGNNEQFF.

The J gene is TRBJ2-3, the V gene TRBV28; D ambiguous. Germline V gene sequence: CDR1 MDHEN, CDR2 SYDVKM. The CDR3 extends over 12 amino acids. The V end was cut by 10 bases, the J end by 6 bases, with 14 bases between. CDR3 region: CATLKEPDTQYF. In nucleotides, the CDR3 is TGTGCCACCCTAAAGGAACCCGATACGCAGTATTTT. Based on the CDR3 plus reference TRBV28 and TRBJ2-3, the full variable domain is DVKVTQSSRYLVKRTGEKVFLECVQDMDHENMFWYRQDPGLGLRLIYFSYDVKMKEKGDIPEGYSVSREKKERFSLILESASTNQTSMYLCATLKEPDTQYFGPGTRLTVL.

The chain recombines TRBV7-2 with TRBJ1-1, with D hard to call. In germline, CDR1 is SGHTA, CDR2 FQGNSA. This CDR3 contains 11 residues. V gave up 3 bases and J gave up 9 bases, with 8 bases separating them. The chain's CDR3 is CASSLDGQAFF. CDR3 coding DNA: TGTGCCAGCAGCTTGGATGGGCAAGCTTTCTTT.

J is TRBJ2-5 and V is TRBV4-3; 9 nucleotides match TRBD1. The CDR3 totals 16 residues. Germline V gene data show CDR1 as LGHNA and CDR2 as YSLEER. Unmatched junction bases numbered 8, after V lost 4 bases and J lost 2 bases. In nucleotides, the CDR3 is TGCGCCAGCAGCCTTCTCGGGACAGGGCCTCAAGAGACCCAGTACTTC. Protein product: CASSLLGTGPQETQYF.

This CDR3 is CAIWAQGRSNYGYTF. In DNA form, the CDR3 reads TGTGCCATCTGGGCCCAGGGGCGGTCTAACTATGGCTACACCTTC. The chain combines TRBV10-3 with TRBJ1-2; a weak D match, TRBD1 (6 bases). V lost 8 bases and J 0 bases, leaving 16 bases between the germline ends. The germline V gene encodes CDR1 ENHRY and CDR2 SYGVKD. This CDR3 region has 15 residues.

This clone was picked up one time. The chain employs TRBV28 and TRBJ2-1, with 7 bases identical to TRBD2. With V trimmed by 6 bases and J by 8 bases, 13 bases remained unmatched. The CDR3 extends over 15 amino acids. The germline V gene has CDR1 MDHEN and CDR2 SYDVKM. CDR3 DNA: TGTGCCAGCAGATCCCTAGCGGTCCGTAGGGATGAGCAGTTCTTC. Translated, it gives CASRSLAVRRDEQFF.

The chain uses TRBV6-5 and TRBJ2-3; 7 bases agree with TRBD2. V gave up 7 bases and J gave up 5 bases; unmatched junction bases: 6. This CDR3 contains 13 residues. Germline lookup yields CDR1 MNHEY and CDR2 SVGAGI. The CDR3 sequence is CASTGGGIDTQYF. Here the CDR3 DNA reads TGTGCCAGCACCGGCGGGGGAATAGATACGCAGTATTTT.

The chain employs TRBV5-1 and TRBJ2-3, with D possibly being TRBD2 (5 bases). This CDR3 spans 14 amino acids. V was shortened by 4 bases and J by 4 bases, with 13 bases between the two germline ends. Germline assignment: CDR1 SGHRS and CDR2 YFSETQ. CDR3 loop: CASSLWTEADTQYF. The CDR3 bases are TGCGCCAGCAGCCTATGGACGGAGGCAGATACGCAGTATTTT.

The rearrangement links TRBV4-2 to TRBJ1-2, with D uncertain. Germline V lookup: CDR1 LGHNA, CDR2 YNFKEQ. Trimming took 0 bases from V and 7 from J, leaving 12 bases between them. The CDR3 is made up of 14 amino acids. CDR3 in DNA: TGTGCCAGCAGCCAAGAGATGAGGGAAGCTGGCTACACCTTC. Translated: CASSQEMREAGYTF.

This clone was seen only once. The gene calls are TRBV7-9 and TRBJ1-4; TRBD1 matches 9 bases. J gave up 4 bases and V 10 bases, and 10 bases lay outside the gene matches. Germline V gene sequence: CDR1 SEHNR, CDR2 FQNEAQ (reference sequence). The CDR3 covers 15 residues. CDR3 sequence: CAKGPLDRGNEKLFF. CDR3 sequence (DNA): TGTGCCAAGGGGCCCCTGGACAGGGGTAATGAAAAACTGTTTTTT.

The chain combines TRBV19 with TRBJ1-1; D possibly corresponds to TRBD1 (5 bases). Germline V gene sequence: CDR1 LNHDA, CDR2 SQIVND (reference sequence). The CDR3 has 11 amino acids. The V end was cut by 11 bases, the J end by 3 bases, with 10 bases between. CDR3 bases: TGTGCCTCGGAGGGGTACACTGAAGCTTTCTTT. This translates into CASEGYTEAFF. The full variable domain, its missing parts supplied by reference TRBV19 and TRBJ1-1, is DGGITQSPKYLFRKEGQNVTLSCEQNLNHDAMYWYRQDPGQGLRLIYYSQIVNDFQKGDIAEGYSVSREKKESFPLTVTSAQKNPTAFYLCASEGYTEAFFGQGTRLTVV.

There are a few counts of this clone. The chain has TRBV6-5 and TRBJ1-3, with D hard to call. Trimming took off 6 bases at V and 2 bases at J, with 14 bases between the two ends. The CDR3 extends over 15 amino acids. Germline V gives CDR1 MNHEY, CDR2 SVGAGI. The CDR3 is CASSPSLRAGNTIYF. CDR3 DNA sequence: TGTGCCAGCAGCCCCTCCTTACGAGCTGGAAACACCATATATTTT.

The rearrangement uses TRBV6-5 and TRBJ2-2; TRBD2 is a possible D gene (5 bases). This CDR3 is 15 amino acids long. CDR1 MNHEY and CDR2 SVGAGI come from the germline V gene. The V end lost 2 bases, the J end lost 3 bases, and 10 bases lay between the germline ends. CDR3: CASSYRTDYTGELFF. CDR3 nucleotides: TGTGCCAGCAGTTACCGAACGGACTACACCGGGGAGCTGTTTTTT.

This chain connects TRBV19 to TRBJ2-3; 7 bases fit TRBD1. CDR3 size: 15 residues. J lost 0 bases, V lost 3 bases, and 3 bases had no gene match. CDR1 and CDR2 (germline): LNHDA, SQIVND (reference sequence). The CDR3 DNA is TGTGCCAGTAGTATGAGGGGGCATAGCACAGATACGCAGTATTTT. It codes for CASSMRGHSTDTQYF.

This chain links TRBV14 with TRBJ1-1, with D perhaps matching TRBD1 (6 bases). Trimming removed 4 bases at V and 6 bases at J, with 21 bases between. This CDR3 is 16 amino acids long. The germline V gene encodes CDR1 SGHDN and CDR2 FVKESK. CDR3 residues: CASSRVVGARGPEAFF. Written as DNA, the CDR3 is TGTGCCAGCAGCCGAGTGGTGGGGGCCCGAGGGCCTGAAGCTTTCTTT.